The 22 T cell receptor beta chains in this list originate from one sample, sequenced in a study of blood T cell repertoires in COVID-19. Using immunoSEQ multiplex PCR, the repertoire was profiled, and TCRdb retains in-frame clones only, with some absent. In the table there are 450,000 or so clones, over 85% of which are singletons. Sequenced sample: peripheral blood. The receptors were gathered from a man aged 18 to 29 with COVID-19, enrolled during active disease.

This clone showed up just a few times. The CDR3 here is CATAQGGTGYYGYTF. The CDR3, as DNA: TGTGCCACCGCACAGGGAGGGACAGGCTACTATGGCTACACCTTC. This chain joins TRBV6-5 and TRBJ1-2; 8 bases fit TRBD1. Unmatched junction bases numbered 13, after V lost 10 bases and J lost 3 bases. Per germline, CDR1 MNHEY and CDR2 SVGAGI. CDR3 size: 15 residues.

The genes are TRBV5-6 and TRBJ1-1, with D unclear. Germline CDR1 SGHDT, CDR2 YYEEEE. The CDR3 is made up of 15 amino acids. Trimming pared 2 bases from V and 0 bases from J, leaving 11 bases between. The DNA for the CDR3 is TGTGCCAGCAGCTTTAGGAGGGTTCTGAACACTGAAGCTTTCTTT. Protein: CASSFRRVLNTEAFF. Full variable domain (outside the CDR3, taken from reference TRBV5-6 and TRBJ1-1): DAGVTQSPTHLIKTRGQQVTLRCSPKSGHDTVSWYQQALGQGPQFIFQYYEEEERQRGNFPDRFSGHQFPNYSSELNVNALLLGDSALYLCASSFRRVLNTEAFFGQGTRLTVV.

The chain's CDR3 is CASSPRMDLASGDTQYF. Written as DNA, the CDR3 is TGTGCCAGCTCACCCCGAATGGACTTAGCATCGGGAGATACGCAGTATTTT. The chain uses TRBV18 and TRBJ2-3; D perhaps matches TRBD2 (5 bases). The germline V gene has CDR1 KGHSH and CDR2 LQKENI. Trimming removed 3 bases from V and 5 bases from J, with 21 bases in between. The CDR3 loop spans 17 amino acids.

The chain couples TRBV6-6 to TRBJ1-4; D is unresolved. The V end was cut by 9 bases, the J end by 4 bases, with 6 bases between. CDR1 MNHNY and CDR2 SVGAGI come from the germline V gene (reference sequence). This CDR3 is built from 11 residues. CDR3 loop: CASRYNEKLFF. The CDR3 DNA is TGTGCCAGTCGGTATAATGAAAAACTGTTTTTT.

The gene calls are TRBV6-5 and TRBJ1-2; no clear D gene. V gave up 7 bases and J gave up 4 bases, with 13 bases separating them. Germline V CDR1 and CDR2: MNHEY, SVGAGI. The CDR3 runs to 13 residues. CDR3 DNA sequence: TGTGCCAGCACCCAGGCCTATGGCTATGGCTACACCTTC. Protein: CASTQAYGYGYTF.

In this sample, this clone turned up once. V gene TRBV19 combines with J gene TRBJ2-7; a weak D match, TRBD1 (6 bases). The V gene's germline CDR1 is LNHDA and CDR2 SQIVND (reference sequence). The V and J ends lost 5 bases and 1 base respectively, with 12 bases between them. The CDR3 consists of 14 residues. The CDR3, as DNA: TGTGCCAGTAGTTCCGGGACACAATCCTACGAGCAGTACTTC. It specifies CASSSGTQSYEQYF.

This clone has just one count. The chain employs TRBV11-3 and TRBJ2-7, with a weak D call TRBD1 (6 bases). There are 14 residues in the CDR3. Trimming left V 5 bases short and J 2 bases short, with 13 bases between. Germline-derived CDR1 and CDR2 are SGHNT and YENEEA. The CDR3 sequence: CASSDRLRTYEQYF. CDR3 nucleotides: TGTGCCAGCAGCGACAGGCTGAGAACCTACGAGCAGTACTTC.

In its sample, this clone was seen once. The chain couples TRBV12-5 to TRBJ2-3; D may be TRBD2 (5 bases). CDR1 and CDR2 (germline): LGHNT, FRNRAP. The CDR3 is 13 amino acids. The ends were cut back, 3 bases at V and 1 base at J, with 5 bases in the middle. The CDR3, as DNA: TGTGCTAGTGGTTTAGCGGGCACAGATACGCAGTATTTT. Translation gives CASGLAGTDTQYF.

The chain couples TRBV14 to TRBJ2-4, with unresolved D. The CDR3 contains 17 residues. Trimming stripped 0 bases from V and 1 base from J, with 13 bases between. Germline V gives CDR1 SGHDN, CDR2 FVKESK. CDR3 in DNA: TGTGCCAGCAGCCAAGAGACGGCCCTCAGGGCCAAAAACATTCAGTACTTC. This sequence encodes CASSQETALRAKNIQYF. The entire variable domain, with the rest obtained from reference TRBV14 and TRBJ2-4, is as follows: EAGVTQFPSHSVIEKGQTVTLRCDPISGHDNLYWYRRVMGKEIKFLLHFVKESKQDESGMPNNRFLAERTGGTYSTLKVQPAELEDSGVYFCASSQETALRAKNIQYFGAGTRLSVL.

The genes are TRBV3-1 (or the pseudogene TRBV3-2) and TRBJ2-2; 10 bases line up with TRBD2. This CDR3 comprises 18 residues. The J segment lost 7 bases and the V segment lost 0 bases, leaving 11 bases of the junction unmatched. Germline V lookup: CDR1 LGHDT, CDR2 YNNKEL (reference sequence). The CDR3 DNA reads TGTGCCAGCAGCCAAGATCTCCGCCTAGCGGGAGATTACGGGGAGCTGTTTTTT. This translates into CASSQDLRLAGDYGELFF.

CDR3 in amino acids: CASKVLGAGELFF. CDR3 sequence (DNA): TGTGCCAGCAAGGTGTTAGGGGCCGGGGAGCTGTTTTTT. The J gene is TRBJ2-2, the V gene TRBV2, with a tentative D call TRBD1 (5 bases). The CDR3 has 13 residues. V was clipped by 7 bases and J by 6 bases, with 12 bases between them. The germline gives CDR1 SNHLY, CDR2 FYNNEI.

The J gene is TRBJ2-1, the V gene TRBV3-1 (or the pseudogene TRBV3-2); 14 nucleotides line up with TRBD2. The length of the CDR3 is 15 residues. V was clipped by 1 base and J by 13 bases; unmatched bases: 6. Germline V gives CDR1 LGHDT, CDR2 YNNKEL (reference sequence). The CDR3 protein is CASSQAGTSGSDQFF. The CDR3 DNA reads TGTGCCAGCAGCCAAGCCGGGACTAGCGGGAGTGACCAGTTCTTC.

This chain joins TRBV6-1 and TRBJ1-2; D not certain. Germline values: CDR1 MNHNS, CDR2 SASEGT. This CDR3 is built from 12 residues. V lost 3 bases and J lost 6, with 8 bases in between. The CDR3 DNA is TGTGCCAGCAGTGAGCGAGTGAATGGCTACACCTTC. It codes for CASSERVNGYTF.

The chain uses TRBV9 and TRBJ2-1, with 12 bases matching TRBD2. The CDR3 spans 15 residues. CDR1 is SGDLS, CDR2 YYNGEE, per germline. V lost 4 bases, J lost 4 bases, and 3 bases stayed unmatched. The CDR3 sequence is CASSLGLAGYNEQFF. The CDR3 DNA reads TGTGCCAGCAGCCTCGGACTAGCGGGATACAATGAGCAGTTCTTC. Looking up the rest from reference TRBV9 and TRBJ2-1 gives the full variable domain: DSGVTQTPKHLITATGQRVTLRCSPRSGDLSVYWYQQSLDQGLQFLIQYYNGEERAKGNILERFSAQQFPDLHSELNLSSLELGDSALYFCASSLGLAGYNEQFFGPGTRLTVL.

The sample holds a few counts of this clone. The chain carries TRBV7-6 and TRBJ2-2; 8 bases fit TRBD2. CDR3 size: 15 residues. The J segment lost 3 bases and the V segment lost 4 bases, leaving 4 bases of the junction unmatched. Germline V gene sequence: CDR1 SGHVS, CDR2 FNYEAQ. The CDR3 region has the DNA TGTGCCAGCAGCTCCGGGGGGGCCGACACCGGGGAGCTGTTTTTT. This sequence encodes CASSSGGADTGELFF.

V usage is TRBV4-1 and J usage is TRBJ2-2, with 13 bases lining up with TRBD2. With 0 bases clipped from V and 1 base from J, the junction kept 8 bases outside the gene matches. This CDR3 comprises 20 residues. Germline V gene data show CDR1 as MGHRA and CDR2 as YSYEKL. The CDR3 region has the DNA TGCGCCAGCAGCCAAGATCGTAGGACTAGCGGGGGATGGAACACCGGGGAGCTGTTTTTT. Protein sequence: CASSQDRRTSGGWNTGELFF.

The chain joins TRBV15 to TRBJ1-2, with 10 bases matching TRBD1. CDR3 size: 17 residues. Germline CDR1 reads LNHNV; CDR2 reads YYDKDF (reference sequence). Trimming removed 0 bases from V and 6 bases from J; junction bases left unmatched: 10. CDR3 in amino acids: CATSRDLGGTGEDGYTF. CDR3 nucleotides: TGTGCCACCAGCAGAGATCTTGGGGGGACAGGGGAAGATGGCTACACCTTC.

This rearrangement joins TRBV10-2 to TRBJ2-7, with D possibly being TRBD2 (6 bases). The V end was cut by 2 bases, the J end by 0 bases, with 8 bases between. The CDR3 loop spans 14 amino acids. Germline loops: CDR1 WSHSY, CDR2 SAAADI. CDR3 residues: CASSEAGNSYEQYF. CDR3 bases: TGCGCCAGCAGTGAGGCGGGAAACTCCTACGAGCAGTACTTC.

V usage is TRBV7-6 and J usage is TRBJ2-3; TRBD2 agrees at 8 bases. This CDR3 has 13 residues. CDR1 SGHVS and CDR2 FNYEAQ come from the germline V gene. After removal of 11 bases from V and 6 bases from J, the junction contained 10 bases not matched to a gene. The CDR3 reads CAAGRGGGDTQYF. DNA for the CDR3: TGTGCCGCTGGCCGGGGGGGTGGGGATACGCAGTATTTT.

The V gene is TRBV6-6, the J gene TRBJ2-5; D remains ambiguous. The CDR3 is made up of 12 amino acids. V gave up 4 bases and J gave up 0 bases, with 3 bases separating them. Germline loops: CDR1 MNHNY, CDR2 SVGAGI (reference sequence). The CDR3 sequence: CASSSDQETQYF. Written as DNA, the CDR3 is TGTGCCAGCAGTTCGGACCAAGAGACCCAGTACTTC.

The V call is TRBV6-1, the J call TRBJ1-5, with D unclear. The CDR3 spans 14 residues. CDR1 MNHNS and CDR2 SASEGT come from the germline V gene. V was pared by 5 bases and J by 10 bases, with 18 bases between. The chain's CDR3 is CASSYTGGIGPQHF. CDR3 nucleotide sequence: TGTGCCAGCAGTTATACGGGAGGCATTGGACCCCAGCATTTT.

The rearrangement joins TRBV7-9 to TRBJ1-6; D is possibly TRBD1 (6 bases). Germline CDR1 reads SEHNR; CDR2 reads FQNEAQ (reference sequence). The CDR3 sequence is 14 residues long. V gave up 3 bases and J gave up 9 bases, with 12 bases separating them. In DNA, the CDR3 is TGTGCCAGCAGCTTGGGGGGGCCTGGTTCACCCCTCCACTTT. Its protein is CASSLGGPGSPLHF.